This T cell receptor beta chain stems from a study of T cells in Graves' hyperthyroidism and ophthalmopathy. Overall study context: Upon initial diagnosis and before any treatment, peripheral blood was collected.

A NOSPECS grade of at least 4, a Clinical Activity Score of at least 3 and duration under 3 months were recorded in ophthalmopathy patients. Template material for amplifying TCR beta CDR3 regions consisted of RNA transcripts. An initial round of RT-PCR targeting the TCR CDR3 relied on the HTBI primer set. One entry per CDR3 protein results from TCRdb running MiXCR on the multiplex PCR reads. The sample gives a few hundred thousand distinct CDR3 sequences, 16% of which show up once; roughly 3% is in the top ten. Trimming took 2 bases from V and 9 from J, leaving 8 bases between them. CDR1 and CDR2 from the germline V gene are MDHEN and SYDVKM. The CDR3 loop spans 12 amino acids. Whole-study results and caveats: Progression to ophthalmopathy was predicted a median of 6.5 months early. Most clonotypes expanded in the thyroid (above 0.001) were also present in blood.

This clonotype occurred a few times. Its antigen is undetermined. The source material was blood. The chain couples TRBV28 to TRBJ1-5; tentatively, D is TRBD1 (6 bases). The TCR sequence derives from a woman between 40 and 50 years old with Graves' ophthalmopathy. CDR3 protein: CASSLDRTPQHF. CDR3 coding DNA: TGTGCCAGCAGTTTAGACAGGACGCCCCAGCATTTT.